This T cell receptor (beta chain) was captured by sequencing in a study of blood T cells in healthy people across ages. V gave up 5 bases and J gave up 4 bases, with 20 bases separating them. CDR3 length equals 15 residues. The V gene's germline CDR1 is DFQATT and CDR2 SNEGSKA (reference sequence). Through a sample-barcoded 5' primer and a J-beta primer mix, a second PCR was run for roughly 6 to 11 cycles. TCRdb reprocessed the 5' RACE reads with MiXCR, giving one entry per CDR3 protein. The table has 700,000 to 950,000 distinct CDR3 sequences, 43% seen once. This clonotype was detected only once. This chain joins TRBV20-1 and TRBJ1-2; no clear D gene. The specimen sequenced was blood. The sequence was obtained from a woman aged 60 to 75 in good health. In DNA, the CDR3 is TGCAGTGCTCCGGAGCGGCAGGCACAACCCTATGGCTACACCTTC. It yields the protein CSAPERQAQPYGYTF.